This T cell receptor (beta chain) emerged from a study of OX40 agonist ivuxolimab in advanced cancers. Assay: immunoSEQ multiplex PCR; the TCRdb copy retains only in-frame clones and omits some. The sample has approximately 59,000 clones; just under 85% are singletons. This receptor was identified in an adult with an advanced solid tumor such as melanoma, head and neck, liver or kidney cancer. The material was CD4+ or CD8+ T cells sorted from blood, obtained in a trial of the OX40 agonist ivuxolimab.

CDR3 region: CATSSIWGTDTQYF. The CDR3 DNA sequence: TGTGCCACCAGCAGTATATGGGGCACAGATACGCAGTATTTT. The chain carries TRBV15 and TRBJ2-3; no clear D gene. The CDR3 extends over 14 amino acids. V was clipped by 3 bases and J by 1 base, with 8 bases between them. The germline gives CDR1 LNHNV, CDR2 YYDKDF (reference sequence).